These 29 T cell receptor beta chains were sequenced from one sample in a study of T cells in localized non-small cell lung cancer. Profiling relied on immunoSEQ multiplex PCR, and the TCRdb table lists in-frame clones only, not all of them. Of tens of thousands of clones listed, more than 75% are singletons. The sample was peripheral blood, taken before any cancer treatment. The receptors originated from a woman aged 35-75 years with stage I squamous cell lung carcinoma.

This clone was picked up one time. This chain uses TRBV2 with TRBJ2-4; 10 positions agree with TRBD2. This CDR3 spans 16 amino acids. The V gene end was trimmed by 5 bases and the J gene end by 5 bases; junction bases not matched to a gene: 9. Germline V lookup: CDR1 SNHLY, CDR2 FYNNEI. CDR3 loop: CASSRPSGGVENIQYF. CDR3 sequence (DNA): TGTGCCAGCAGTCGACCTAGCGGGGGTGTGGAAAACATTCAGTACTTC.

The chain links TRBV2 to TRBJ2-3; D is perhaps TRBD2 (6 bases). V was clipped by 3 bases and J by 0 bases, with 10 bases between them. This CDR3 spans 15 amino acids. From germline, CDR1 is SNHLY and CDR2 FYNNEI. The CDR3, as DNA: TGTGCCAGCAGTGAGGGCGGGGTCAGCACAGATACGCAGTATTTT. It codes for CASSEGGVSTDTQYF. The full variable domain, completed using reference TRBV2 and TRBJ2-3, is EPEVTQTPSHQVTQMGQEVILRCVPISNHLYFYWYRQILGQKVEFLVSFYNNEISEKSEIFDDQFSVERPDGSNFTLKIRSTKLEDSAMYFCASSEGGVSTDTQYFGPGTRLTVL.

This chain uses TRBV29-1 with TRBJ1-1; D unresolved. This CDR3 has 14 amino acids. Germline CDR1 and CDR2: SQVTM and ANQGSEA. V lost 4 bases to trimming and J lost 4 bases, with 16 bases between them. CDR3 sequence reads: CSVALGIVSTEAFF. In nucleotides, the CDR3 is TGCAGCGTTGCTCTGGGTATCGTAAGCACTGAAGCTTTCTTT.

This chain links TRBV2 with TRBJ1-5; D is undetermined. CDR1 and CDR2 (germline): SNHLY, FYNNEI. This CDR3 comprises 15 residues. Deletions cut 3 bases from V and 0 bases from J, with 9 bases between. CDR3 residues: CASSDAADSNQPQHF. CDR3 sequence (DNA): TGTGCCAGCAGTGACGCGGCAGATAGCAATCAGCCCCAGCATTTT.

This chain's CDR3 is CASSDGVAYGYTF. The CDR3 DNA is TGTGCCAGCAGTGACGGTGTTGCGTATGGCTACACCTTC. The rearrangement links TRBV6-1 to TRBJ1-2, with D hard to call. From germline, CDR1 is MNHNS and CDR2 SASEGT. The CDR3 sequence is 13 residues long. V was cut by 3 bases and J by 5 bases, with 10 bases left in between.

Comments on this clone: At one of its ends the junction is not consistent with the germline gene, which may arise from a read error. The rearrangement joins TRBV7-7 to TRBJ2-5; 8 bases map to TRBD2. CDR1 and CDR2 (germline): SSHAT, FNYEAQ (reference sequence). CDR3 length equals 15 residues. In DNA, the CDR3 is TGTGCTAGCAGCTTAGCGGGACCCGGACGGGAGACCCAGTACTTC. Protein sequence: CASSLAGPGRETQYF.

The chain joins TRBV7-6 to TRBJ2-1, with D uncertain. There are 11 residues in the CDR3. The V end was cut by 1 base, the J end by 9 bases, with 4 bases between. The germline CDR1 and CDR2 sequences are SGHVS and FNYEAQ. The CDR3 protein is CASSLEGEQFF. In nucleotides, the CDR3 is TGTGCCAGCAGCTTAGAGGGTGAGCAGTTCTTC.

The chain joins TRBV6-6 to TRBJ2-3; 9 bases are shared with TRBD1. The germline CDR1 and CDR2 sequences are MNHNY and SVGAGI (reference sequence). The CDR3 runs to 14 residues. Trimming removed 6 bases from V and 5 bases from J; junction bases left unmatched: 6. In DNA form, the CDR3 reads TGTGCCAGCAGGGAACAGGGGGCAAAAGATACGCAGTATTTT. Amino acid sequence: CASREQGAKDTQYF.

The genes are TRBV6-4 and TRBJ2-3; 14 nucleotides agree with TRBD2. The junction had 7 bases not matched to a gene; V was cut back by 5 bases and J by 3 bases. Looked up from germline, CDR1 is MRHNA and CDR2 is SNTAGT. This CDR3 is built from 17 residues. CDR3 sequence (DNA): TGTGCCAGCAGTCTCTGGACTAGCGGGGGGATGACAGATACGCAGTATTTT. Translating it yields CASSLWTSGGMTDTQYF.

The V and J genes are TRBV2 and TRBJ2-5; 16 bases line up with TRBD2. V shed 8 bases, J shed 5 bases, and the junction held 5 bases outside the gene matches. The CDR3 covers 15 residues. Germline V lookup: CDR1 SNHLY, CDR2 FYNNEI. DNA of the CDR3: TGTGCCAGCCAGGGACTAGCGGGGGGGCGGGAGACCCAGTACTTC. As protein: CASQGLAGGRETQYF.

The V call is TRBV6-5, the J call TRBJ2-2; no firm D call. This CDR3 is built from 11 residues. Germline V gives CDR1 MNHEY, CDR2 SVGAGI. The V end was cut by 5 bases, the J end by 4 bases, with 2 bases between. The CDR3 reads CASSATGELFF. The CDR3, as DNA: TGTGCCAGCAGTGCCACCGGGGAGCTGTTTTTT.

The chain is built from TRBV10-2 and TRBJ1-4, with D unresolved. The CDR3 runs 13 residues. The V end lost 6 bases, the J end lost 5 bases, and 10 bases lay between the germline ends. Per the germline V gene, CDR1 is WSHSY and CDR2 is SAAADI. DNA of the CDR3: TGCGCCAGCAGAATGACCAGGAATGAAAAACTGTTTTTT. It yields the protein CASRMTRNEKLFF.

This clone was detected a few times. The CDR3 loop reads CASTGLEEQFF. CDR3 nucleotide sequence: TGTGCCAGCACGGGGTTGGAGGAGCAGTTCTTC. This sequence joins TRBV2 and TRBJ2-1, with D perhaps matching TRBD2 (5 bases). The CDR3 is 11 residues long. Germline V gene data show CDR1 as SNHLY and CDR2 as FYNNEI. The V gene lost 7 bases and the J gene lost 10 bases, with 11 bases spanning the gap.

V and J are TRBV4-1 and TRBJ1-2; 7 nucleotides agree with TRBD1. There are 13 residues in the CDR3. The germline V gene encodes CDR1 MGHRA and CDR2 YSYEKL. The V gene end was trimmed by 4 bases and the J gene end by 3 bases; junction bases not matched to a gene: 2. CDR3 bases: TGCGCCAGCAGCCCCCAGGGGGACTATGGCTACACCTTC. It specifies CASSPQGDYGYTF.

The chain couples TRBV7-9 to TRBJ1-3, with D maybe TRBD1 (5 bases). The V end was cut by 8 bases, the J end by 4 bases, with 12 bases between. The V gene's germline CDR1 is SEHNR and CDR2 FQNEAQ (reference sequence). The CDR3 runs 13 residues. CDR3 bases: TGTGCCAGCCGTCCAGGGTTGGGAAACACCATATATTTT. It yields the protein CASRPGLGNTIYF.

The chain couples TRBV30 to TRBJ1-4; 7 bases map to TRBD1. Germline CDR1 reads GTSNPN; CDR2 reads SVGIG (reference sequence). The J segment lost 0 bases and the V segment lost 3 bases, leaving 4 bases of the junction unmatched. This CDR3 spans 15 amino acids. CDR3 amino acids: CAWSQGTATNEKLFF. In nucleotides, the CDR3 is TGTGCCTGGAGCCAAGGGACAGCAACTAATGAAAAACTGTTTTTT. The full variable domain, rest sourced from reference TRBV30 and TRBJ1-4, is SQTIHQWPATLVQPVGSPLSLECTVEGTSNPNLYWYRQAAGRGLQLLFYSVGIGQISSEVPQNLSASRPQDRQFILSSKKLLLSDSGFYLCAWSQGTATNEKLFFGSGTQLSVL.

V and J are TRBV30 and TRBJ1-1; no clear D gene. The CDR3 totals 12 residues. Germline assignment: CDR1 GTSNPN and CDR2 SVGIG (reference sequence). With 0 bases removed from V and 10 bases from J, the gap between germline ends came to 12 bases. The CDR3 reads CAWSVRGRRAFF. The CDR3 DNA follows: TGTGCCTGGAGTGTACGCGGAAGGCGAGCTTTCTTT.

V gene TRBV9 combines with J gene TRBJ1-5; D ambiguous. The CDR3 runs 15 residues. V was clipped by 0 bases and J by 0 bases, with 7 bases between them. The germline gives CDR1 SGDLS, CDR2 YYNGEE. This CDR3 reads CASSVDWDSNQPQHF. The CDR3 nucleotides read TGTGCCAGCAGCGTAGACTGGGATAGCAATCAGCCCCAGCATTTT.

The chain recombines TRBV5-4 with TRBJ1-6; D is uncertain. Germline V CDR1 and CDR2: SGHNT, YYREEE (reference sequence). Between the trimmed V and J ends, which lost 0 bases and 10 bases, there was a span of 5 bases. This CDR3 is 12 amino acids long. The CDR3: CASSLGLSPLHF. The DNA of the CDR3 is TGTGCCAGCAGCTTGGGGTTGTCACCCCTCCACTTT.

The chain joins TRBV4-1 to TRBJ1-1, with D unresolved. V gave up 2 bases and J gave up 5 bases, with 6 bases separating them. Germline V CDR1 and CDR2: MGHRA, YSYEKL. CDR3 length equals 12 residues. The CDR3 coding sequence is TGCGCCAGCAGCCAATTTGGGACTGAAGCTTTCTTT. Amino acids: CASSQFGTEAFF.

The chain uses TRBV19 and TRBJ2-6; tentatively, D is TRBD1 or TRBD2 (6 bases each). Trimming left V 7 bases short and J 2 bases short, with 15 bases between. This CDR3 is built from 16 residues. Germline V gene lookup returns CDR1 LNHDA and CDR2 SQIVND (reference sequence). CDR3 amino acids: CASTRGARAGANVLTF. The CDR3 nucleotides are TGTGCCAGTACGAGGGGGGCGAGGGCTGGGGCCAACGTCCTGACTTTC.

DNA of the CDR3: TGTGCCAGTGGGGGGAGGGCAGGGGTAAACTATGGCTACACCTTC. It codes for CASGGRAGVNYGYTF. V usage is TRBV19 and J usage is TRBJ1-2; possibly TRBD1 for D (6 bases). The germline V and J ends were trimmed by 8 bases and 2 bases, with 18 bases remaining between them. Looked up from germline, CDR1 is LNHDA and CDR2 is SQIVND (reference sequence). This CDR3 is 15 amino acids long.

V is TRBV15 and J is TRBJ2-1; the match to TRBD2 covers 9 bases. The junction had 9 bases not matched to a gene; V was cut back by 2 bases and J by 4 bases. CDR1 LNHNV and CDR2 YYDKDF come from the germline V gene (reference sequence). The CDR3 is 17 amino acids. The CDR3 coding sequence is TGTGCCACCAGCAGACCTAAGACTAGCGGAACATACAATGAGCAGTTCTTC. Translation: CATSRPKTSGTYNEQFF.

The CDR3 region is CATSRELTGWDEQFF. CDR3 nucleotide sequence: TGTGCCACCAGCAGAGAATTGACAGGGTGGGATGAGCAGTTCTTC. V and J are TRBV15 and TRBJ2-1, with 7 nucleotides matching TRBD1. The CDR3 consists of 15 residues. CDR1 is LNHNV, CDR2 YYDKDF, per germline (reference sequence). The V and J ends lost 0 bases and 8 bases, in that order; junction bases with no gene match: 7.

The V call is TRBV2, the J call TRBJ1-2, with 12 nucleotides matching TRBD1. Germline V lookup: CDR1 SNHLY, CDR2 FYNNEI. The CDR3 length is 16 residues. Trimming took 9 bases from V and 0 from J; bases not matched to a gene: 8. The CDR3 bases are TGTGCCAGATCGCGGGACAGGGGGCAAGCTAACTATGGCTACACCTTC. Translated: CARSRDRGQANYGYTF.

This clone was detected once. CDR3 loop: CSAQQGYGYTF. For the CDR3, the DNA is TGCAGTGCTCAACAGGGGTATGGCTACACCTTC. The chain has TRBV20-1 and TRBJ1-2, with 7 bases aligning to TRBD1. Losses at the gene ends were 5 bases for V and 5 bases for J; bases not matched to a gene: 2. The CDR3 length is 11 residues. Germline V gene sequence: CDR1 DFQATT, CDR2 SNEGSKA (reference sequence).

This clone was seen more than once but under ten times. The CDR3 DNA is TGTGCCACCAGCAGAGAGACAGGACCAACGGGCATTCAGTACTTC. Translated, it gives CATSRETGPTGIQYF. V usage is TRBV15 and J usage is TRBJ2-4; the D gene is possibly TRBD1 (6 bases). CDR1 and CDR2 (germline): LNHNV, YYDKDF (reference sequence). The CDR3 runs 15 residues. The germline V and J ends were trimmed by 0 bases and 9 bases, with 15 bases remaining between them. The whole variable domain, filled in from reference TRBV15 and TRBJ2-4, reads DAMVIQNPRYQVTQFGKPVTLSCSQTLNHNVMYWYQQKSSQAPKLLFHYYDKDFNNEADTPDNFQSRRPNTSFCFLDIRSPGLGDTAMYLCATSRETGPTGIQYFGAGTRLSVL.

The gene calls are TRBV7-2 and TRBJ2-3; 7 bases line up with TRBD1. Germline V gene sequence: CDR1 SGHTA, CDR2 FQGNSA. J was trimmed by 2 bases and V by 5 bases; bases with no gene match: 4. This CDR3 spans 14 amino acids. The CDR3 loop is CASSKTGITDTQYF. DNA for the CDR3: TGTGCCAGCAGCAAGACAGGGATCACAGATACGCAGTATTTT.

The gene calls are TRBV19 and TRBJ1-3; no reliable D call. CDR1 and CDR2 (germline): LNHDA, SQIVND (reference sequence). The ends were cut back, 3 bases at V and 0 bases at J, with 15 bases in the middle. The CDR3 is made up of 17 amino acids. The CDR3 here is CASSIFRFPFSGNTIYF. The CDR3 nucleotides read TGTGCCAGTAGTATTTTCAGATTCCCCTTCTCTGGAAACACCATATATTTT.